The 19 T cell receptor beta chains below were found in one sample sequenced in a study of T-cell memory formation after mild COVID-19. TCRdb redid the calling of the 5' RACE reads with MiXCR, one entry per CDR3 protein. The data hold fewer than 350,000 distinct CDR3 sequences, with roughly an eighth observed a single time. The specimen sequenced was PBMCs or a T cell subset sorted from them (not recorded which). Every receptor here comes from a man aged 18 to 29 who had mild COVID-19 (a few samples of this study predate the infection). Cell type and time point are not known.

J is TRBJ2-1 and V is TRBV11-1; 7 bases agree with TRBD1. The CDR3 loop spans 14 amino acids. V trimming: 3 bases; J trimming: 10 bases; junction bases outside the gene matches: 9. CDR1 SGHAT and CDR2 FQDESV come from the germline V gene (reference sequence). CDR3 in amino acids: CASSLTTGATEQFF. As DNA, the CDR3 is TGTGCCAGCAGCTTGACCACAGGGGCAACGGAGCAGTTCTTC.

V gene TRBV5-8 combines with J gene TRBJ1-1; 7 nucleotides agree with TRBD1. V lost 2 bases and J lost 3; bases outside the gene matches: 13. The germline CDR1 and CDR2 sequences are SGHTS and YDEGEE. CDR3 size: 17 residues. The CDR3 region has the DNA TGTGCCAGCAGCTTCGCTACCGGGACAGTGAGCCACACTGAAGCTTTCTTT. It encodes CASSFATGTVSHTEAFF.

This clonotype came up a few times. At one boundary the junction diverges from the germline segment, which might be a read error. The V and J genes are TRBV27 and TRBJ2-2, with 7 bases that match TRBD2. The CDR3 covers 13 residues. Germline V gene data show CDR1 as MNHEY and CDR2 as SMNVEV (reference sequence). Here the CDR3 DNA reads TGTGCCAGCCGTTTAGCGGGCACCGGGGAGCTGTTTTTT. Translating gives CASRLAGTGELFF.

Comments on this clonotype: A junction boundary mismatches the germline segment, possibly from a read error. CDR3: CASSQWRGETQYF. The CDR3 DNA reads TGTGCCAGCAGTCAGTGGAGGGGGGAGACCCAGTACTTC. The rearrangement joins TRBV4-1 to TRBJ2-5; D possibly uses TRBD1 or TRBD2 (6 bases each). This CDR3 has 13 residues. Looked up from germline, CDR1 is MGHRA and CDR2 is YSYEKL.

At least ten counts were recorded for this clonotype. This chain uses TRBV3-1 with TRBJ2-7; the match to TRBD1 covers 7 bases. Germline trimming cut 2 bases from V and 6 bases from J; bases unmatched to any gene: 4. Germline V CDR1 and CDR2: LGHDT, YNNKEL (reference sequence). The CDR3 sequence is 13 residues long. The CDR3 is CASSQSTGTEQYF. CDR3 DNA sequence: TGTGCCAGCAGCCAATCGACAGGGACCGAGCAGTACTTC.

This clonotype was observed a handful of times. This rearrangement joins TRBV5-1 to TRBJ2-7; perhaps TRBD2 as D (5 bases). The germline gives CDR1 SGHRS, CDR2 YFSETQ. This CDR3 is 13 amino acids long. V was trimmed by 0 bases and J by 4 bases, leaving 8 bases between them. CDR3 nucleotides: TGCGCCAGCAGCTTGGATCGAGGGTACGAGCAGTACGTC. This codes for CASSLDRGYEQYV.

The chain joins TRBV24-1 to TRBJ2-2, with 8 bases that match TRBD1. The CDR3 has 16 residues. Germline V gene lookup returns CDR1 KGHDR and CDR2 SFDVKD. Trimming cost V 7 bases and J 5 bases; bases outside gene matches: 11. The CDR3 nucleotides read TGTGCCACCAGCGATCGACAGGGGCTAGAGACCGGGGAGCTGTTTTTT. Protein: CATSDRQGLETGELFF.

This clonotype has only a few counts. The chain uses TRBV10-3 and TRBJ1-2; D gene ambiguous. This CDR3 is built from 12 residues. Germline assignment: CDR1 ENHRY and CDR2 SYGVKD. Trimming removed 6 bases at V and 8 bases at J, with 13 bases between. The CDR3: CAISGPTRGYTF. As DNA, the CDR3 is TGTGCCATCAGCGGCCCCACTCGGGGCTACACCTTC.

This clonotype was observed at least ten times. The genes are TRBV4-2 and TRBJ2-1; possibly TRBD1 for D (5 bases). The CDR3 consists of 12 residues. The V gene lost 4 bases and the J gene lost 10 bases, with 11 bases spanning the gap. Germline CDR1 is LGHNA and CDR2 is YNFKEQ. The CDR3 sequence is CASSREWGEQFF. The DNA for the CDR3 is TGTGCCAGCAGCCGAGAGTGGGGCGAGCAGTTCTTC.

V gene TRBV7-2 combines with J gene TRBJ2-3; D might be TRBD2 (6 bases). This CDR3 is 16 amino acids long. Trimming left V 5 bases short and J 2 bases short, with 17 bases between. CDR1 and CDR2 (germline): SGHTA, FQGNSA. The chain's CDR3 is CASSPIGLRITDTQYF. In DNA, the CDR3 is TGTGCCAGCAGCCCGATAGGACTACGGATCACAGATACGCAGTATTTT.

This clonotype was found a few times. V gene TRBV4-2 combines with J gene TRBJ2-5, with 9 bases identical to TRBD2. CDR1 LGHNA and CDR2 YNFKEQ come from the germline V gene. With 5 bases clipped from V and 0 bases from J, the junction kept 7 bases outside the gene matches. The CDR3 length is 16 residues. The CDR3 DNA follows: TGTGCCAGCAGCAGTATAGCGGGGGCCTACCAAGAGACCCAGTACTTC. It codes for CASSSIAGAYQETQYF.

This clonotype came up many times. V and J are TRBV4-2 and TRBJ1-5; D might be TRBD1 (5 bases). Trimming stripped 0 bases from V and 7 bases from J, with 7 bases between. The CDR3 loop spans 13 amino acids. Per germline, CDR1 LGHNA and CDR2 YNFKEQ. The CDR3 is CASSQERGQPQHF. The CDR3, as DNA: TGTGCCAGCAGCCAAGAGAGGGGACAGCCCCAGCATTTT.

The chain carries TRBV27 and TRBJ1-1; 7 bases are a match to TRBD1. Trimming removed 2 bases from V and 6 bases from J; junction bases left unmatched: 15. This CDR3 comprises 17 residues. Germline V lookup: CDR1 MNHEY, CDR2 SMNVEV (reference sequence). CDR3 DNA sequence: TGTGCCAGCAGTTTAAGGCCGACAGGGTGGAGGTTCGCTGAAGCTTTCTTT. Translating gives CASSLRPTGWRFAEAFF.

The J gene is TRBJ2-7, the V gene TRBV5-1; D gene unclear. V lost 0 bases and J 0 bases, leaving 10 bases between the germline ends. The germline gives CDR1 SGHRS, CDR2 YFSETQ. The CDR3 contains 15 residues. This CDR3 is CASSLAGRTSYEQYV. CDR3 bases: TGCGCCAGCAGCTTGGCTGGAAGAACCTCCTACGAGCAGTACGTC.

This clonotype appeared a few times. The chain has TRBV6-2 or TRBV6-3 and TRBJ2-1, with D perhaps TRBD2 (5 bases). With 10 bases removed from V and 3 bases from J, the gap between germline ends came to 22 bases. CDR1 is MNHEY and CDR2 is SVGEGT in the germline V gene. The CDR3 has 16 residues. The CDR3 DNA sequence: TGTGCCATCTCGTCTCCCCAGAGAGGAGGCTACAATGAGCAGTTCTTC. It encodes CAISSPQRGGYNEQFF.

This clonotype has only a few counts. The V call is TRBV4-3, the J call TRBJ2-1, with D uncertain. The ends were cut back, 1 base at V and 8 bases at J, with 9 bases in the middle. CDR3 length: 13 amino acids. Germline-derived CDR1 and CDR2 are LGHNA and YSLEER. The CDR3 protein is CASSQARYDEQFF. Here the CDR3 DNA reads TGCGCCAGCAGCCAAGCAAGGTATGATGAGCAGTTCTTC.

The rearrangement uses TRBV7-2 and TRBJ1-1, with D possibly TRBD1 on 6 matching bases. This CDR3 is 15 amino acids long. The V end was cut by 4 bases, the J end by 4 bases, with 16 bases between. CDR1 is SGHTA, CDR2 FQGNSA, per germline. The CDR3 region is CASSYTWGGGTEAFF. The CDR3 coding sequence is TGTGCCAGCAGCTACACATGGGGAGGGGGCACTGAAGCTTTCTTT. Combining the CDR3 with reference TRBV7-2 and TRBJ1-1 gives the whole variable domain GAGVSQSPSNKVTEKGKDVELRCDPISGHTALYWYRQSLGQGLEFLIYFQGNSAPDKSGLPSDRFSAERTGGSVSTLTIQRTQQEDSAVYLCASSYTWGGGTEAFFGQGTRLTVV.

The J gene is TRBJ2-5, the V gene TRBV7-2; D perhaps matches TRBD2 (6 bases). Germline CDR1 reads SGHTA; CDR2 reads FQGNSA. Deletions cut 5 bases from V and 2 bases from J, with 15 bases between. The CDR3 loop spans 15 amino acids. The DNA for the CDR3 is TGTGCCAGCAGCCTGGGACTGTCACTTCAAGAGACCCAGTACTTC. It encodes CASSLGLSLQETQYF. Drawing the rest from reference TRBV7-2 and TRBJ2-5, the complete variable domain is GAGVSQSPSNKVTEKGKDVELRCDPISGHTALYWYRQSLGQGLEFLIYFQGNSAPDKSGLPSDRFSAERTGGSVSTLTIQRTQQEDSAVYLCASSLGLSLQETQYFGPGTRLLVL.

This chain uses TRBV6-5 with TRBJ2-7, with no clear D. The CDR3 length is 14 residues. The ends were cut back, 0 bases at V and 4 bases at J, with 10 bases in the middle. Germline V gene sequence: CDR1 MNHEY, CDR2 SVGAGI. The CDR3 sequence: CASSYSLGQYEQYF. CDR3 bases: TGTGCCAGCAGTTACTCGTTAGGCCAGTACGAGCAGTACTTC.